The rows below give T cell receptor beta chains drawn from one sample of a study of monozygotic twins with inflammatory bowel disease. TCRdb reprocessed the 5' RACE reads, with one entry per CDR3 protein and no DNA. The table lists around 100,000 distinct CDR3 sequences. Sequencing used blood. These receptors originate from a human donor with ulcerative colitis or Crohn's disease, or a healthy co-twin of an affected twin (not recorded which). CDR3s include the opening cysteine and the closing phenylalanine or tryptophan.

CDR3 length: 15
J gene: TRBJ2-7
V gene: TRBV6-5
CDR3 protein: CASSYSRGATYEQYF

CDR3 length: 12
J gene: TRBJ2-1
V gene: TRBV23-1
CDR3 protein: CASSQEIGWQFF

CDR3 length: 16
J gene: TRBJ2-2
V gene: TRBV28
CDR3 protein: CASSISTSANTGELFF

CDR3 length: 14
J gene: TRBJ2-1
V gene: TRBV18
CDR3 protein: CASSPLAGIGEQFF

CDR3 length: 14
J gene: TRBJ2-1
V gene: TRBV7-2
CDR3 protein: CASSLGRGNNEQFF

CDR3 length: 12
J gene: TRBJ2-1
V gene: TRBV5-5
CDR3 protein: CASSRGRGEQFF

CDR3 length: 14
J gene: TRBJ1-5
V gene: TRBV9
CDR3 protein: CASSDGTDNQPQHF

CDR3 length: 14
J gene: TRBJ2-7
V gene: TRBV4-3
CDR3 protein: CASSQAGGGYEQYF

CDR3 length: 13
J gene: TRBJ2-1
V gene: TRBV27
CDR3 protein: CASSFLSYNEQFF

CDR3 length: 15
J gene: TRBJ2-7
V gene: TRBV27
CDR3 protein: CASSSGSAGHYEQYF

CDR3 length: 16
J gene: TRBJ1-6
V gene: TRBV7-2
CDR3 protein: CASSLTRTGANSPLHF

CDR3 length: 15
J gene: TRBJ2-5
V gene: TRBV5-1
CDR3 protein: CASSFSGRSQETQYF

CDR3 length: 14
J gene: TRBJ1-5
V gene: TRBV20-1
CDR3 protein: CSASRQGKNQPQHF

CDR3 length: 15
J gene: TRBJ2-2
V gene: TRBV28
CDR3 protein: CASRTGSVGTGELFF

CDR3 length: 17
J gene: TRBJ2-4
V gene: TRBV7-9
CDR3 protein: CASSVAGGILAKNIQYF

CDR3 length: 14
J gene: TRBJ2-2
V gene: TRBV11-3
CDR3 protein: CATSSLANTGELFF

CDR3 length: 19
J gene: TRBJ2-5
V gene: TRBV7-8
CDR3 protein: CASSSSAKSSGGHVETQYF

CDR3 length: 15
J gene: TRBJ2-6
V gene: TRBV5-1
CDR3 protein: CASSLMGAGANVLTF

CDR3 length: 15
J gene: TRBJ2-2
V gene: TRBV5-4
CDR3 protein: CASSNRDYNTGELFF

CDR3 length: 14
J gene: TRBJ2-1
V gene: TRBV20-1
CDR3 protein: CSAMYSGDLNEQFF

CDR3 length: 14
J gene: TRBJ2-3
V gene: TRBV7-2
CDR3 protein: CASTSSPRGDTQYF

CDR3 length: 14
J gene: TRBJ1-1
V gene: TRBV20-1
CDR3 protein: CSARFRGLNTEAFF

CDR3 length: 12
J gene: TRBJ2-5
V gene: TRBV5-1
CDR3 protein: CASSFSEETQYF

CDR3 length: 14
J gene: TRBJ2-7
V gene: TRBV27
CDR3 protein: CASSLKPFSYEQYF

CDR3 length: 16
J gene: TRBJ2-6
V gene: TRBV5-1
CDR3 protein: CASSLAWMTGANVLTF

CDR3 length: 12
J gene: TRBJ2-5
V gene: TRBV29-1
CDR3 protein: CSEAGVGETQYF

CDR3 length: 13
J gene: TRBJ1-2
V gene: TRBV27
CDR3 protein: CASAGTTDYGYTF

CDR3 length: 11
J gene: TRBJ2-5
V gene: TRBV20-1
CDR3 protein: CMGGPAGTQYF

CDR3 length: 15
J gene: TRBJ2-6
V gene: TRBV6-2/TRBV6-3
CDR3 protein: CASSYTGSGANVLTF

CDR3 length: 14
J gene: TRBJ2-2
V gene: TRBV29-1
CDR3 protein: CSVAAGAVTGELFF

CDR3 length: 18
J gene: TRBJ2-1
V gene: TRBV18
CDR3 protein: CASSPTTQLTSGYNEQFF

CDR3 length: 16
J gene: TRBJ2-1
V gene: TRBV20-1
CDR3 protein: CSAKKAGGKLYNEQFF

CDR3 length: 16
J gene: TRBJ2-3
V gene: TRBV5-1
CDR3 protein: CASSLAGPQETDTQYF

CDR3 length: 14
J gene: TRBJ2-7
V gene: TRBV6-1
CDR3 protein: CASSTYRDSYEQYF

CDR3 length: 12
J gene: TRBJ2-2
V gene: TRBV5-1
CDR3 protein: CASTLRVGELFF

CDR3 length: 14
J gene: TRBJ1-5
V gene: TRBV7-2
CDR3 protein: CASSLARVGQPQHF